This note documents a single T cell receptor (beta chain) sequence. Original handling: From reference gene primer amplification, estimates of nucleated cell counts were derived. Some clones are missing from TCRdb's copy, which holds only in-frame ones; the method was immunoSEQ multiplex PCR. The V and J calls and clone size are taken from that table; D and trimming were inferred from the DNA. The sample has tens of thousands of clones, roughly 80% seen once. The data belong to a study of blood T cell repertoires in COVID-19. Study background: Samples representing acute and convalescent COVID-19 were sourced from the United States, Italy and Spain. Nucleic acid was either cDNA or gDNA, and it came from T cells, B-cell-depleted T cells, or PBMCs.

The CDR3 sequence is 15 residues long. J gave up 6 bases and V 5 bases, and 6 bases lay outside the gene matches. Germline values: CDR1 MNHEY, CDR2 SVGAGI. The sample was peripheral blood. The source is a woman aged 45-59 years with acute or convalescent COVID-19. The chain has TRBV6-5 and TRBJ2-2; TRBD2 aligns across 10 bases. The CDR3 sequence is CASSISGGASGELFF. The DNA of the CDR3 is TGTGCCAGCAGTATCAGCGGGGGGGCATCCGGGGAGCTGTTTTTT.